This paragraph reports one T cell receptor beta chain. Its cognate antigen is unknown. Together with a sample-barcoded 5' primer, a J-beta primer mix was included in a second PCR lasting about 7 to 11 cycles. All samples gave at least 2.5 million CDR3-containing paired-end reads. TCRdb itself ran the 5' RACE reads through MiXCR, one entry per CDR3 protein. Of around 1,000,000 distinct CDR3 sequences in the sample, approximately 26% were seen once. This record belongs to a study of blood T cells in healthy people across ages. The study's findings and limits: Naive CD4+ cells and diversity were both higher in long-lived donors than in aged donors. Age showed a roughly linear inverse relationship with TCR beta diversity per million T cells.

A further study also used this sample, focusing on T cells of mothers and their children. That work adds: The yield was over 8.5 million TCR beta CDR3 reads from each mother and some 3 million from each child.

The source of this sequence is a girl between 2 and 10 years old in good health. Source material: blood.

DNA for the CDR3: TGTGCCAGCAGCCAAGTCTACGAACAGCCCCAGCATTTT. This sequence encodes CASSQVYEQPQHF. This chain joins TRBV4-2 and TRBJ1-5, with D unresolved. Trimming stripped 1 base from V and 7 bases from J, with 8 bases between. Germline V gene lookup returns CDR1 LGHNA and CDR2 YNFKEQ. This CDR3 is built from 13 residues.